Reported below is one T cell receptor (beta chain). What this receptor recognizes is not known. Since a far larger clone is one base different, this is likely a read error. The identical CDR3 is also encoded by other nucleotide sequences in the sample. Donors were healthy HIV-negative adults with no recently reported acute infections or vaccinations. Only Caucasian adults living in Nashville, Tennessee, USA were represented among the donors. In the unsorted samples, tens of millions of PBMCs were counted, and genomic DNA was extracted using the QIAamp DNA Blood Mini kit. Blood was collected by leukapheresis, and PBMCs were isolated by Ficoll-Histopaque density gradient centrifugation and then cryopreserved in liquid nitrogen vapor phase. Taken from the germline V gene, the CDR1 and CDR2 loops are MGHDK and SYGVNS. Spanning cysteine to phenylalanine, the CDR3 consists of 15 amino acids. The kept DNA is CDR3 alone, 45 bases in frame from the first base.

These data originate in a study of shared clonotypes between healthy human individuals (TCRdb year 2020). Notes on the research overall: A few men and a couple of women, aged 18 to 49 years, made up the cohort. To estimate repertoire size and how much clonotype sharing occurs between individuals, the study deeply sequenced the blood TCR repertoires of 5 or 6 healthy adults. Libraries were prepared and TCR repertoires were sequenced by different laboratories using diverse techniques, in order to increase sequencing depth and limit assay-specific biases. Each donor's leukapheresis produced roughly between roughly 0.9 and 8.9 billion PBMCs. The research as a whole found: Because the study included a small number of donors, the genetic and exposure-history diversity represented was limited. Only blood was sampled, and tissue TCR repertoires likely differ from those in blood. Pairwise subsampling indicated that sequencing depth was expected to affect the degree of clonotype sharing among donors.

Using the deep immunoSEQ assay, multiplex PCR amplified TCR CDR3 regions from genomic DNA. Genomic DNA extracted from each cell subset was distributed evenly over all wells of several immunoSEQ 96-well plates, and each plate served as one replicate. For unsorted PBMC, 250 to 350 ng of genomic DNA, equivalent to about 30,000 T cell genomes, went into each replicate PCR. Ten immunoSEQ deep assay plates were used to sequence the unsorted PBMC genomic DNA. Purified libraries were measured with a Qubit 3.0 fluorometer, size-checked on a Bioanalyzer 2100, and measured again with the KAPA Library Quantification kit. A separate single-read 150-cycle Illumina NextSeq 550 flow cell was used to sequence each immunoSEQ 96-well plate. Regarding the original processing steps: The immunoSEQ output contained only junctional sequences without quality scores, so filtering could not match that applied to full-length reads. To assign V/J genes and CDR3, sequences were annotated using PyIR, a Python wrapper for IgBLAST v1.9, with IMGT germline references. Any read was removed if the V/J assignment was weak (E-value above 1e-6), the CDR3 was missing, or the read contained stop codons, out-of-frame junctions, or ambiguous translated residues. A V3J clonotype was defined by an identical inferred V gene, J gene, and CDR3 amino acid sequence. The percentage overlap between two repertoires was calculated by dividing the number of shared unique clonotypes by the size of the smaller repertoire. Richness of each repertoire was evaluated using RTK rarefaction, the Chao1 estimator, and Recon v2.1 estimates of unobserved clonotypes. TCRdb re-hosts the immuneACCESS table, in-frame sequences only. Its copies lack some clones; in the studies checked, an unresolved V gene accounts for under half of them, and the cause for the rest is not known. That table gives V, J and clone size, and the DNA gave D and trimming. The sample records approximately 500,000 clones, 81% of which are singletons. Of the sample, roughly 12% falls within the top ten clones.

The chain couples TRBV25-1 to TRBJ1-1; the best D guess is TRBD1, with 6 bases matching. The receptor was derived from a woman aged 40-49 years in good health. Some clones in this sample may be carry-over from other donors' samples. The specimen sequenced was PBMCs. The bases are TGTGCCAGCAGGCCAAGAGGGGGGACGAACACTGAAGCTTTCTTC. It is translated as CASRPRGGTNTEAFF.